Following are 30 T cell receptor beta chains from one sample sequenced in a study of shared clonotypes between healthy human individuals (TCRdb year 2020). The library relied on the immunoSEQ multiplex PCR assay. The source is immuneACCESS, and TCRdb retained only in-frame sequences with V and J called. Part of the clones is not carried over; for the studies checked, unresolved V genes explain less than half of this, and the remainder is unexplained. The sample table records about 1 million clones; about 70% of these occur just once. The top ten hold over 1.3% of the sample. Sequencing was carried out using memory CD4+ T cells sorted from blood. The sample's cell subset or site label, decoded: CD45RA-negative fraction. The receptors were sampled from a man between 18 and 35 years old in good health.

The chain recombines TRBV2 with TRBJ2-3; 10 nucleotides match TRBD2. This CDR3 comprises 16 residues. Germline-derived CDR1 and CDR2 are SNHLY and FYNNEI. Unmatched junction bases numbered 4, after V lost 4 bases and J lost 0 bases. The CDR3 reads CASSATSGASTDTQYF. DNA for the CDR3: TGTGCCAGCAGTGCCACTAGCGGGGCAAGCACAGATACGCAGTATTTT. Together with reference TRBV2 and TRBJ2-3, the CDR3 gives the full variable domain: EPEVTQTPSHQVTQMGQEVILRCVPISNHLYFYWYRQILGQKVEFLVSFYNNEISEKSEIFDDQFSVERPDGSNFTLKIRSTKLEDSAMYFCASSATSGASTDTQYFGPGTRLTVL.

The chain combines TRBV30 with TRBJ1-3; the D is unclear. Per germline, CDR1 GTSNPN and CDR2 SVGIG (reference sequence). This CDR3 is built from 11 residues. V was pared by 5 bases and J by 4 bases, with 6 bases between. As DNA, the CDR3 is TGTGCCTGGGGGAAGGGAAACACCATATATTTT. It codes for CAWGKGNTIYF.

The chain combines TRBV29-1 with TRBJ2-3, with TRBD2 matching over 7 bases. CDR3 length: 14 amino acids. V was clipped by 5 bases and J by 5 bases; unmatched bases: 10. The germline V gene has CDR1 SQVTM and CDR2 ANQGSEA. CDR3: CSVQGGGRGDTQYF. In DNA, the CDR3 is TGCAGCGTTCAGGGCGGGGGTAGAGGAGATACGCAGTATTTT.

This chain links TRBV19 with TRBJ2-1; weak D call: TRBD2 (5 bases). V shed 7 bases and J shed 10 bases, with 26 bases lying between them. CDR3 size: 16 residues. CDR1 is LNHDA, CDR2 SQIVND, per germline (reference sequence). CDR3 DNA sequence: TGTGCCAGTACAATTAGCGCGAACCAGCCCCTTCGGGAGCAGTTCTTC. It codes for CASTISANQPLREQFF.

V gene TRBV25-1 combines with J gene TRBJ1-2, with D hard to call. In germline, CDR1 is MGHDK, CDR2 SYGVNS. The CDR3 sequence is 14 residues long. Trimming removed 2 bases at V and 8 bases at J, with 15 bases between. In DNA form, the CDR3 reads TGTGCCAGCAGTGAAGTCCCGGGTCCTGGCGGCTACACCTTC. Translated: CASSEVPGPGGYTF.

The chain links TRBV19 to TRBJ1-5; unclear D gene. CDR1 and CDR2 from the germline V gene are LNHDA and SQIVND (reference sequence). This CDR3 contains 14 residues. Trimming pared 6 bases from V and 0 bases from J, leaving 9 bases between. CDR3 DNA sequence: TGTGCCAGTAGGCCGGAACCTAGCAATCAGCCCCAGCATTTT. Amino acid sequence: CASRPEPSNQPQHF.

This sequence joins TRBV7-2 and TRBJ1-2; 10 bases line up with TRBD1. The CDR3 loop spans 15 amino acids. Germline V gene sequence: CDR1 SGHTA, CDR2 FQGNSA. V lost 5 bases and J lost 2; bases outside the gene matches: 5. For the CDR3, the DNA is TGTGCCAGCAGCCTAGACAGGGGGCCGAACTATGGCTACACCTTC. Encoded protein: CASSLDRGPNYGYTF.

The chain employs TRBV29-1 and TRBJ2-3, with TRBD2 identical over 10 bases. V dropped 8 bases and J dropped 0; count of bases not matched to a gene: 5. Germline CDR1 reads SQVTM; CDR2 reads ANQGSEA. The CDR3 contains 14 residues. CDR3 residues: CSTQLAGSTDTQYF. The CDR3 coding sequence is TGCAGCACCCAACTAGCGGGAAGCACAGATACGCAGTATTTT.

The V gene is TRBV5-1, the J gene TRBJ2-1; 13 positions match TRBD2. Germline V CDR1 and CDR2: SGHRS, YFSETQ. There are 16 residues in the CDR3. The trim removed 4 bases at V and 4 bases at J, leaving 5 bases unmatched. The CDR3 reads CASSIALAGGYNEQFF. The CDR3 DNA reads TGCGCCAGCAGCATCGCACTAGCGGGGGGGTACAATGAGCAGTTCTTC.

The CDR3, as DNA: TGCGCCAGCAGTGAGGGATCAACCCGGACAGATACGCAGTATTTT. Amino acids: CASSEGSTRTDTQYF. The chain carries TRBV10-1 and TRBJ2-3, with unresolved D. This CDR3 comprises 15 residues. Deletions cut 2 bases from V and 3 bases from J, with 12 bases between. CDR1 is WNHNN, CDR2 SYGVQD, per germline (reference sequence).

The CDR3 DNA reads as TGCGCCAGCAGCTTGGGGACAGGCGCCCTAAATGAAAAACTGTTTTTT. Encoded protein: CASSLGTGALNEKLFF. This chain links TRBV5-1 with TRBJ1-4, with TRBD1 matching over 7 bases. The germline gives CDR1 SGHRS, CDR2 YFSETQ. The CDR3 length is 16 residues. The V gene end was trimmed by 0 bases and the J gene end by 5 bases; junction bases not matched to a gene: 7.

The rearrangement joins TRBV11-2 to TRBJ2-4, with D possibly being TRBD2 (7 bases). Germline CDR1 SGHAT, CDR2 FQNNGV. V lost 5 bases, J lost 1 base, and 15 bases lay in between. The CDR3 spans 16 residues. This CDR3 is CASSPSGGAAKNIQYF. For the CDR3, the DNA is TGTGCCAGCAGCCCATCGGGGGGCGCTGCCAAAAACATTCAGTACTTC.

CDR3 amino acids: CASSPPSGRTTGELFF. CDR3 DNA: TGCGCCAGCAGCCCCCCTAGCGGGAGGACTACCGGGGAGCTGTTTTTT. V usage is TRBV5-1 and J usage is TRBJ2-2, with 11 bases lining up with TRBD2. The CDR3 is 16 amino acids. V dropped 4 bases and J dropped 5; count of bases not matched to a gene: 7. Germline CDR1 and CDR2: SGHRS and YFSETQ.

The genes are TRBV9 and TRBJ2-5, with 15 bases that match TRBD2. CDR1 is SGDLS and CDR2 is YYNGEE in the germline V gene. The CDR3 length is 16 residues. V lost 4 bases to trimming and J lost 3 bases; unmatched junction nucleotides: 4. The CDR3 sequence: CASSQGLAGGEETQYF. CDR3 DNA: TGTGCCAGCAGCCAAGGACTAGCGGGAGGGGAAGAGACCCAGTACTTC.

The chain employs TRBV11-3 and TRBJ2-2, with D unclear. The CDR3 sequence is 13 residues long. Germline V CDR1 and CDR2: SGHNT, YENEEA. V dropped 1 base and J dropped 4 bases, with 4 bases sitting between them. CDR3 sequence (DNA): TGTGCCAGCAGCTTAGTTATCACCGGGGAGCTGTTTTTT. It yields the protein CASSLVITGELFF.

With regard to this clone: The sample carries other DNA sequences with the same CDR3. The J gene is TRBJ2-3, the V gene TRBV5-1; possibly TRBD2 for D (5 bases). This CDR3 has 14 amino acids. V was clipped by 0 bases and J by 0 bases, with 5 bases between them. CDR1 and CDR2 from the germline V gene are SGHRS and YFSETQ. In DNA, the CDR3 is TGCGCCAGCAGCTTGGGAGGGAGCACAGATACGCAGTATTTT. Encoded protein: CASSLGGSTDTQYF.

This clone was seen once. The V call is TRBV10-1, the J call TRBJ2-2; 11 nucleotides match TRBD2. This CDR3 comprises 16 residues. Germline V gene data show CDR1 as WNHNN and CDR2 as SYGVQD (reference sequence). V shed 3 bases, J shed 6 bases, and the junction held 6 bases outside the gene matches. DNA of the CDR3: TGCGCCAGCAGTGAAGGAACTAGCGGGAGCGCCGGGGAGCTGTTTTTT. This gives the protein CASSEGTSGSAGELFF.

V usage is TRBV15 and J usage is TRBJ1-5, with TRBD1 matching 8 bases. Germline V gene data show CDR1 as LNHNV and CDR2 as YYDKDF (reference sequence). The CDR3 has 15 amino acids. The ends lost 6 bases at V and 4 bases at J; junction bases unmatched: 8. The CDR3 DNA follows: TGTGCCACCAGGAGTGGACAGGGTAGGAATCAGCCCCAGCATTTT. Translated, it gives CATRSGQGRNQPQHF.

CDR3 bases: TGTGCCACCAGCAGGGGGACAGGGGCGGGGGCAGATACGCAGTATTTT. Protein sequence: CATSRGTGAGADTQYF. The chain links TRBV15 to TRBJ2-3; TRBD1 agrees at 10 bases. Germline V gene sequence: CDR1 LNHNV, CDR2 YYDKDF (reference sequence). The CDR3 spans 16 residues. V was clipped by 3 bases and J by 4 bases; unmatched bases: 7.

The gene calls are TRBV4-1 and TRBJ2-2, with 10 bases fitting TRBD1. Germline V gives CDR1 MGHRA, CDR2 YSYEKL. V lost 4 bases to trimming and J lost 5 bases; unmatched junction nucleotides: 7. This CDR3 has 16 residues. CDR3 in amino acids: CASSLNPGQGTGELFF. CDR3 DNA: TGCGCCAGCAGCCTTAATCCGGGACAGGGGACCGGGGAGCTGTTTTTT.

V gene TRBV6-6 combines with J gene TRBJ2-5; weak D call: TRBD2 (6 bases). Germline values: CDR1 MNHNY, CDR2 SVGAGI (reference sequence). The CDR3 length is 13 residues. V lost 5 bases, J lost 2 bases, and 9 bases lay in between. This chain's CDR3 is CASSQLAQETQYF. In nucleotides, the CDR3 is TGTGCCAGCAGTCAGCTAGCGCAAGAGACCCAGTACTTC.

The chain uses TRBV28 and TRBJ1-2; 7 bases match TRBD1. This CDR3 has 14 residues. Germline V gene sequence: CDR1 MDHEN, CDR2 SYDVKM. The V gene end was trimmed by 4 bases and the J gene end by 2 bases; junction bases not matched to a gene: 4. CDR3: CASSYGTANYGYTF. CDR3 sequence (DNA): TGTGCCAGCAGTTACGGGACAGCCAACTATGGCTACACCTTC.

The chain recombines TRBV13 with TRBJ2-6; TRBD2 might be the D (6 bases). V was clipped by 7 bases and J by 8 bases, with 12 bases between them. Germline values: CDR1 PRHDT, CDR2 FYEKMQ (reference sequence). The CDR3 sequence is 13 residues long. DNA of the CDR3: TGTGCCAGCACCCCGGGGAGGTCCAACGTCCTGACTTTC. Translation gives CASTPGRSNVLTF.

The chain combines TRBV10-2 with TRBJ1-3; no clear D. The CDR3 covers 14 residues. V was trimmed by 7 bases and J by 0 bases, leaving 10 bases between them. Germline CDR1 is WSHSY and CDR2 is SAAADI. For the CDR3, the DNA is TGCGCCAGCACCGATGGACTCTCTGGAAACACCATATATTTT. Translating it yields CASTDGLSGNTIYF.

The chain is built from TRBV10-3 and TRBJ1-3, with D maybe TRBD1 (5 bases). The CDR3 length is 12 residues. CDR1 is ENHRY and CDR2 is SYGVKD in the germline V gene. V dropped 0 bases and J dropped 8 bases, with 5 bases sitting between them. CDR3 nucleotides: TGTGCCATCAGTGAGTCAGGGGACACCATATATTTT. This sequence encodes CAISESGDTIYF.

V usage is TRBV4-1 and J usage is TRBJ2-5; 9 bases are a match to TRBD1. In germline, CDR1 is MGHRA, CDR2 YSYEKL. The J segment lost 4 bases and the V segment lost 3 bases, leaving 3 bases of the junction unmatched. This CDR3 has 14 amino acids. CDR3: CASSQDRGGETQYF. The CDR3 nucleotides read TGCGCCAGCAGCCAGGACAGGGGTGGAGAGACCCAGTACTTC.

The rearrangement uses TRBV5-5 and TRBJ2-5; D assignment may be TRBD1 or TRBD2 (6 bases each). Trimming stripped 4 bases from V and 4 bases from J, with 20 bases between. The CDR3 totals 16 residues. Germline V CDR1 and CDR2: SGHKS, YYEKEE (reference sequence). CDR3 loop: CASSLGAGLASETQYF. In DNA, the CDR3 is TGTGCCAGCAGCCTGGGGGCGGGGCTAGCATCAGAGACCCAGTACTTC.

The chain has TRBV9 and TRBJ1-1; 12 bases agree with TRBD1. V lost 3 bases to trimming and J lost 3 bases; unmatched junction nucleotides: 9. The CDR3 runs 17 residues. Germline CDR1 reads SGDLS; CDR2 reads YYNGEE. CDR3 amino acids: CASSGDRGRRLDTEAFF. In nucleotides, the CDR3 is TGTGCCAGCAGCGGGGACAGGGGGCGCCGGTTGGACACTGAAGCTTTCTTT.

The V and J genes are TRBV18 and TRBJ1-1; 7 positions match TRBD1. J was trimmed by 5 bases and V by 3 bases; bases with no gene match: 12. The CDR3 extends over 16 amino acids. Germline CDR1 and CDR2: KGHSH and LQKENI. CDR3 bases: TGTGCCAGCTCACCTCCGGGTCGGGTGACAGGGACTGAAGCTTTCTTT. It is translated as CASSPPGRVTGTEAFF.

CDR3 residues: CASSVAPGANTGELFF. CDR3 nucleotides: TGTGCCAGCAGCGTAGCTCCGGGGGCGAACACCGGGGAGCTGTTTTTT. The chain couples TRBV9 to TRBJ2-2; D possibly corresponds to TRBD2 (6 bases). Trimming pared 0 bases from V and 0 bases from J, leaving 9 bases between. The germline V gene encodes CDR1 SGDLS and CDR2 YYNGEE. The CDR3 extends over 16 amino acids. Full variable domain (outside the CDR3, taken from reference TRBV9 and TRBJ2-2): DSGVTQTPKHLITATGQRVTLRCSPRSGDLSVYWYQQSLDQGLQFLIQYYNGEERAKGNILERFSAQQFPDLHSELNLSSLELGDSALYFCASSVAPGANTGELFFGEGSRLTVL.